This entry is about one T cell receptor (beta chain). Original analysis: Amplification with reference gene primers provided the estimates of nucleated cell counts. The method was immunoSEQ multiplex PCR; TCRdb's version includes in-frame clones alone and lacks a portion of them. V and J calls and clone size are copied from that table; D and trimming were computed from the DNA. Here the sample spans about 47,000 clones, around 90% being singletons. Trimming took off 1 base at V and 6 bases at J, with 10 bases between the two ends. Germline V gives CDR1 SGHRS, CDR2 YFSETQ. CDR3 length: 14 residues. This entry is derived from a study of blood T cell repertoires in COVID-19.

The clonotype originates from a man aged 50 or older with active COVID-19. This rearrangement joins TRBV5-1 to TRBJ2-2; maybe TRBD1 (5 bases). The specimen sequenced was peripheral blood. The CDR3, as DNA: TGCGCCAGCAGCTTGACAGGCCTCGCCGGGGAGCTGTTTTTT. Residues: CASSLTGLAGELFF.